This is a list of T cell receptor beta chains from one sample in a study of PD-1 blockade in classical Hodgkin lymphoma. The assay was immunoSEQ multiplex PCR, and TCRdb's table has in-frame clones only and misses some. The sample includes more than 3,500 clones, 60% to 75% of them seen just once. Sample: peripheral blood mononuclear cells (PBMCs), taken before the fourth cycle of nivolumab. These receptors were obtained from a human donor with classical Hodgkin lymphoma. The CDR3 runs from the conserved cysteine through the conserved F or W. The D gene is left open where the match is weak. Part of the rows lack a size; the others show once, few, many or a class for expanded clones.

V	size	J	D	CDR3	DNA
TRBV19	medium-sized	TRBJ2-7	-	CASSILGYPLEQYF	TGTGCCAGTAGTATACTGGGATACCCTCTCGAGCAGTACTTC
TRBV30	-	TRBJ2-2	TRBD1	CAWSTGTDTGELFF	TGTGCCTGGAGTACCGGGACAGACACCGGGGAGCTGTTTTTT
TRBV11-3	-	TRBJ2-1	-	CASSSGEDNEQFF	TGTGCCAGCAGCTCAGGGGAGGACAATGAGCAGTTCTTC
TRBV19	-	TRBJ1-2	TRBD1	CASSTTGGYGYTF	TGTGCCAGTAGTACGACAGGGGGGTATGGCTACACCTTC
TRBV5-6	few	TRBJ2-1	-	CASSSPESRVKDEQFF	TGTGCCAGCAGCTCCCCTGAGTCTAGGGTTAAAGATGAGCAGTTCTTC
TRBV27	-	TRBJ1-5	TRBD1	CASSPRGDRDNQPQHF	TGTGCCAGCAGTCCTAGGGGGGACAGGGACAATCAGCCCCAGCATTTT
TRBV5-4	-	TRBJ2-7	-	CASSPWGPMASSYEQYF	TGTGCCAGCAGCCCTTGGGGGCCTATGGCGAGTTCCTACGAGCAGTACTTC
TRBV5-5	large	TRBJ1-5	TRBD1	CASSYRDRSNQPQHF	TGTGCCAGCAGCTACCGGGACAGAAGCAATCAGCCCCAGCATTTT
TRBV6-1	-	TRBJ2-5	-	CASSWAGRETQYF	TGTGCCAGCAGTTGGGCAGGGCGGGAGACCCAGTACTTC
TRBV7-3	-	TRBJ2-7	-	CASSLRSQGSEEQYF	TGTGCCAGCAGCTTAAGGTCACAGGGAAGCGAGGAGCAGTACTTC
TRBV11-2	-	TRBJ2-1	-	CASSSDKTNNEQFF	TGTGCCAGCAGCTCGGACAAGACGAACAATGAGCAGTTCTTC